Below, 14 T cell receptor beta chains from the same sample are listed, as sequenced in a study of blood T cell repertoires in COVID-19. TCRdb's table, derived via immunoSEQ multiplex PCR, lists solely in-frame clones and lacks some. There are about 400,000 clones in the sample; roughly 85% occur only once, and approximately 2% lies in the top ten. The sample taken for sequencing was PBMCs or T cells enriched from blood (not recorded which). These TCRs come from a woman between 18 and 29 years old with acute COVID-19.

The chain employs TRBV27 and TRBJ1-2; 9 bases align to TRBD1. Per the germline V gene, CDR1 is MNHEY and CDR2 is SMNVEV (reference sequence). The CDR3 loop spans 14 amino acids. The trim removed 4 bases at V and 2 bases at J, leaving 2 bases unmatched. The CDR3 here is CASSWDRENYGYTF. The DNA of the CDR3 is TGTGCCAGCAGTTGGGACAGGGAAAACTATGGCTACACCTTC.

V usage is TRBV9 and J usage is TRBJ1-1; a possible D gene is TRBD1 (6 bases). Trimming shortened V by 0 bases and J by 4 bases, and 7 bases separated the two germline ends. Germline V gene lookup returns CDR1 SGDLS and CDR2 YYNGEE. This CDR3 is built from 13 residues. For the CDR3, the DNA is TGTGCCAGCAGCGTAGACAGGGCCACTGAAGCTTTCTTT. It codes for CASSVDRATEAFF.

In regard to this clone: At one boundary the junction diverges from the germline segment, which might be a read error. V usage is TRBV7-2 and J usage is TRBJ1-6; maybe TRBD1 (6 bases). Per the germline V gene, CDR1 is SGHTA and CDR2 is FQGNSA. CDR3 size: 18 residues. The CDR3 sequence: CASSLGLRRGLRDSPLHF. The DNA of the CDR3 is TGTGCCAGCAGTTTAGGGCTTCGTAGGGGGTTAAGGGATTCACCCCTCCACTTT.

This sequence joins TRBV12-3 or TRBV12-4 and TRBJ1-2; possibly TRBD1 for D (5 bases). The length of the CDR3 is 13 residues. V gave up 7 bases and J gave up 4 bases, with 13 bases separating them. The CDR3 DNA follows: TGTGCCAGCAATTGGGGCACTATCTATGGCTACACCTTC. Protein: CASNWGTIYGYTF.

The chain has TRBV2 and TRBJ1-1; the D gene is possibly TRBD1 (6 bases). The germline V gene encodes CDR1 SNHLY and CDR2 FYNNEI. This CDR3 is built from 14 residues. V was shortened by 7 bases and J by 1 base, with 13 bases between the two germline ends. The CDR3 reads CASTIQGANTEAFF. CDR3 nucleotide sequence: TGTGCCAGCACCATACAGGGTGCGAACACTGAAGCTTTCTTT.

The V and J genes are TRBV27 and TRBJ1-3; D is ambiguous. This CDR3 contains 14 residues. CDR1 and CDR2 (germline): MNHEY, SMNVEV (reference sequence). V was trimmed by 2 bases and J by 0 bases, leaving 5 bases between them. CDR3 nucleotides: TGTGCCAGCAGTTTAAGTAGCTCTGGAAACACCATATATTTT. Its translation is CASSLSSSGNTIYF.

The chain couples TRBV19 to TRBJ2-5; 8 bases fit TRBD2. V gave up 3 bases and J gave up 4 bases; unmatched junction bases: 10. Germline lookup yields CDR1 LNHDA and CDR2 SQIVND (reference sequence). This CDR3 is built from 16 residues. This CDR3 is CASSIWSGGSAETQYF. CDR3 DNA: TGTGCCAGTAGTATTTGGTCGGGAGGGTCCGCAGAGACCCAGTACTTC.

The rearrangement uses TRBV28 and TRBJ2-7; D remains ambiguous. Trimming pared 4 bases from V and 4 bases from J, leaving 5 bases between. CDR3 length equals 11 residues. Per germline, CDR1 MDHEN and CDR2 SYDVKM. The CDR3 region is CASSSLYEQYF. In DNA, the CDR3 is TGTGCCAGCAGTTCACTTTACGAGCAGTACTTC.

V and J are TRBV7-9 and TRBJ2-1, with 13 nucleotides matching TRBD2. This CDR3 has 15 residues. V was clipped by 5 bases and J by 8 bases; unmatched bases: 6. CDR1 is SEHNR and CDR2 is FQNEAQ in the germline V gene (reference sequence). CDR3 coding DNA: TGTGCCAGCAGCCATACTAGCGGGAGGGCCGATGAGCAGTTCTTC. Its translation is CASSHTSGRADEQFF.

The chain has TRBV6-1 and TRBJ2-1, with 8 bases fitting TRBD1. After removal of 2 bases from V and 8 bases from J, the junction contained 14 bases not matched to a gene. The CDR3 has 17 amino acids. The germline gives CDR1 MNHNS, CDR2 SASEGT. The CDR3 loop is CASSEFRRGQTIDEQFF. CDR3 sequence (DNA): TGTGCCAGCAGTGAATTTCGCAGGGGGCAAACGATCGATGAGCAGTTCTTC.

The V and J genes are TRBV5-1 and TRBJ2-3; D may be TRBD1 (6 bases). V lost 0 bases to trimming and J lost 5 bases, with 10 bases between them. Germline loops: CDR1 SGHRS, CDR2 YFSETQ. The CDR3 length is 14 residues. CDR3 loop: CASSLGGPEDTQYF. DNA of the CDR3: TGCGCCAGCAGCTTGGGGGGGCCGGAAGATACGCAGTATTTT.

This chain connects TRBV27 to TRBJ2-1, with TRBD2 identical over 11 bases. The CDR3 has 15 amino acids. V trimming: 2 bases; J trimming: 8 bases; junction bases outside the gene matches: 5. CDR1 MNHEY and CDR2 SMNVEV come from the germline V gene (reference sequence). CDR3 region: CASSLGLAGGDEQFF. CDR3 nucleotide sequence: TGTGCCAGCAGTTTAGGCTTAGCGGGAGGGGATGAGCAGTTCTTC.

This rearrangement joins TRBV10-1 to TRBJ2-1, with TRBD2 as a possible D gene (6 bases). The CDR3 runs 16 residues. The V and J ends lost 0 bases and 10 bases respectively, with 19 bases between them. In germline, CDR1 is WNHNN, CDR2 SYGVQD (reference sequence). The CDR3 DNA is TGCGCCAGCAGTGAGTCAGGTGGGGGAGCGGGCGAGGAGCAGTTCTTC. It encodes CASSESGGGAGEEQFF.

This clone was picked up one time. The rearrangement uses TRBV7-9 and TRBJ1-1; D is ambiguous. Trimming left V 1 base short and J 9 bases short, with 12 bases between. The CDR3 spans 13 residues. Germline V gene sequence: CDR1 SEHNR, CDR2 FQNEAQ (reference sequence). The CDR3 sequence: CASSLDRSGKAFF. The CDR3 region has the DNA TGTGCCAGCAGCTTAGACCGGAGTGGAAAAGCTTTCTTT.